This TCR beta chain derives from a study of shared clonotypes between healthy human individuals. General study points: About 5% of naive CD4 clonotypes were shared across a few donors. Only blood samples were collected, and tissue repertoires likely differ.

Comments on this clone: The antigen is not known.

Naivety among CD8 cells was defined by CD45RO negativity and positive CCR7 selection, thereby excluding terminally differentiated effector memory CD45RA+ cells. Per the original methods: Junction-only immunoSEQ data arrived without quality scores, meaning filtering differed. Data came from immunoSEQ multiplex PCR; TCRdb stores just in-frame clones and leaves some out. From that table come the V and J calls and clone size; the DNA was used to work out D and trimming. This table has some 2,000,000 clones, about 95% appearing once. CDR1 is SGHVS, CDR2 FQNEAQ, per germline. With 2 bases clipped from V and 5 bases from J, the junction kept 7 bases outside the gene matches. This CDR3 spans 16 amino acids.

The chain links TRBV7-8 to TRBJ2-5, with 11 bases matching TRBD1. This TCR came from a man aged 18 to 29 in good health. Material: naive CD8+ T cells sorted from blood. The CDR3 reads CASSLLGQGAGETQYF. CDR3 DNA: TGTGCCAGCAGCTTACTTGGACAGGGGGCGGGTGAGACCCAGTACTTC. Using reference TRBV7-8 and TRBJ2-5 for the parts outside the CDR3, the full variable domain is GAGVSQSPRYKVAKRGQDVALRCDPISGHVSLFWYQQALGQGPEFLTYFQNEAQLDKSGLPSDRFFAERPEGSVSTLKIQRTQQEDSAVYLCASSLLGQGAGETQYFGPGTRLLVL.